This T cell receptor beta chain was obtained from a study of cytomegalovirus exposure and HLA in healthy donors. About the study: Earlier results showed 90 million to 130 million unique TCR beta sequences derived from approximately 170 million T cells.

PCR amplification relied on 60 Vbeta primers (plus 13 Jbeta primers). Sequenced by immunoSEQ multiplex PCR; TCRdb stores in-frame clones only, minus some. In the table there are fewer than 90,000 clones, around 78% of which are singletons. The CDR3 consists of 15 residues. Germline V CDR1 and CDR2: LGHNA, YNFKEQ. V was clipped by 4 bases and J by 0 bases, with 11 bases between them. Overall study results and limits: In a later analysis, at a false discovery rate of 0.05, roughly 17,000 TCR beta sequences matched HLA alleles. The classifier reportedly diagnosed cytomegalovirus status with high specificity and sensitivity. Per a later analysis, HLA-associated TCR beta chains showed more clonal expansion than other, equally common TCR beta chains.

As concerns this clone: Its antigen is as yet unknown.

Sample: PBMCs. This sequence was found in a male donor in good health and CMV-seropositive. The chain combines TRBV4-2 with TRBJ2-3; no clear D gene. In DNA form, the CDR3 reads TGTGCCAGCAGCCCATCCCTCGGGAGCACAGATACGCAGTATTTT. It is translated as CASSPSLGSTDTQYF.